One T cell receptor beta chain is described in this entry. Which antigen it targets is not known. Its ends do not fully match the called genes, so a read error is possible. Instrument on record: Illumina HiSeq 2000. TCR beta chain libraries were generated by multiplex PCR amplification. High-throughput sequencing was used to analyze the amplified TCR beta chain products. Starting from the raw public reads, TCRdb applied fastp trimming at Q25, assembled clones with MiXCR and retained in-frame beta chains. Duplicate CDR3 protein sequences are folded into a single record with the most common DNA and genes. Here the sample has about 180,000 distinct CDR3 sequences; roughly a third occur a single time. The ten biggest clones cover around 4.1% of the sample. These data come from a study of breast tumors, draining lymph nodes, adjacent tissues (TCRdb year 2016). General notes on the study: TCR beta repertoires were compared across tumor, adjacent nontumor tissue and axillary lymph nodes obtained from breast cancer patients. In human breast cancer, the study set out to assess how tumor, surrounding tissue and draining lymph node repertoires relate to one another and whether T cells might be exchanged between them. Study-wide conclusions, independent of this receptor: Tumors showed preferential V and J gene usage, and their T-cell repertoire diversity fell below that of lymph nodes yet above that of nontumor tissue. Tumor and nontumor tissue repertoires were found to be significantly more similar in luminal-like than in basal-like breast cancer. The data were judged consistent with most tumor T cells deriving from the lymph node and then expanding within tumor tissue. Rather than being directly demonstrated, the conclusion that tumor T cells originate in lymph nodes was presented as consistent with a hypothesis.

The lymph node samples were taken from the axillary draining lymph nodes of breast cancer patients. The CDR3 numbers 17 residues from cysteine through phenylalanine. Only the CDR3 DNA is retained, 51 bases long and in frame from the first base. The germline V gene encodes CDR1 LNHDA and CDR2 SQIVND (reference sequence). Input material: axillary lymph node tissue. The V and J segments used are TRBV19 and TRBJ2-7, with 13 middle bases fitting TRBD2. The receptor was derived from a female donor with breast cancer. Some clones in this sample may be carry-over from other donors' samples. The CDR3 region: CASSIGGLAGSPHERYF. The nucleotide sequence is given as TGTGCCAGTAGTATTGGGGGACTAGCGGGATCCCCCCACGAGCGGTACTTC. The full variable domain, with segments outside the CDR3 supplied by the reference TRBV19 and TRBJ2-7 proteins, appears as DGGITQSPKYLFRKEGQNVTLSCEQNLNHDAMYWYRQDPGQGLRLIYYSQIVNDFQKGDIAEGYSVSREKKESFPLTVTSAQKNPTAFYLCASSIGGLAGSPHERYFGPGTRLTVT.